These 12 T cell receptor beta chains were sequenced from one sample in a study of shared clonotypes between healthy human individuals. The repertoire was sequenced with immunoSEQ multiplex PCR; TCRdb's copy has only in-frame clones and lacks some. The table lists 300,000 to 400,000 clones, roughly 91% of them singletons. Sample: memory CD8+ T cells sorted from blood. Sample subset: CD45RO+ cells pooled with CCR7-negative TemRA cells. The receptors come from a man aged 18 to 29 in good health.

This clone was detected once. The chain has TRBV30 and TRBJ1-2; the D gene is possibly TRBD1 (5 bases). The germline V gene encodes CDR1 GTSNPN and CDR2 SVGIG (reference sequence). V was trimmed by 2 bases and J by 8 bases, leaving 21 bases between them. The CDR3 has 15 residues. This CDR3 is CAWSPKPGLSGGYTF. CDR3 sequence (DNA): TGTGCCTGGAGTCCAAAACCGGGACTAAGCGGAGGCTACACCTTC.

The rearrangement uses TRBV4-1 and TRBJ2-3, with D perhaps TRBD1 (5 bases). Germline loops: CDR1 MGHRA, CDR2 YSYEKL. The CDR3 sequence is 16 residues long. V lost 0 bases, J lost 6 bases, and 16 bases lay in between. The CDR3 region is CASSQESIGEGDTQYF. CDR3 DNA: TGCGCCAGCAGCCAAGAGTCTATAGGGGAAGGGGATACGCAGTATTTT.

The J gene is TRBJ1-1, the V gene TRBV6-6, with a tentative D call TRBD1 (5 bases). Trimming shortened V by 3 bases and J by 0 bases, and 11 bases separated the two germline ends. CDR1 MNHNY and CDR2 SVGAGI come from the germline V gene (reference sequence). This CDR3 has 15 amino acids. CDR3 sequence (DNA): TGTGCCAGCAGTTATCAGGGCCAATTGAACACTGAAGCTTTCTTT. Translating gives CASSYQGQLNTEAFF.

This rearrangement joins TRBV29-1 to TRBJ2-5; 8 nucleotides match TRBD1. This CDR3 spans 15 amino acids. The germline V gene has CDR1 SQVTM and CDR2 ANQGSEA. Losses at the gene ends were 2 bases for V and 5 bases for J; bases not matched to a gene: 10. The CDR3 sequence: CSVESRDRRMETQYF. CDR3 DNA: TGCAGCGTTGAAAGTCGGGACAGGAGGATGGAGACCCAGTACTTC.

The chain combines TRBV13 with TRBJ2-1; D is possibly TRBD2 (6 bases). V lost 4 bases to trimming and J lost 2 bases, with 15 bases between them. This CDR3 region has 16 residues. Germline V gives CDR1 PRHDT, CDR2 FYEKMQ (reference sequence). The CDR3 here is CASSSKRVTAYNEQFF. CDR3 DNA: TGTGCCAGCAGCTCAAAGCGGGTTACGGCCTACAATGAGCAGTTCTTC.

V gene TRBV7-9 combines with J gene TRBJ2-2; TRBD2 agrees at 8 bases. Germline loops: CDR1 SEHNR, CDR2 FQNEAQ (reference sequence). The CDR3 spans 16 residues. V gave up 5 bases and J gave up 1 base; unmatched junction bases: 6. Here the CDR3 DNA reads TGTGCCAGCAGCCCCAATGCGGGAGGGAACACCGGGGAGCTGTTTTTT. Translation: CASSPNAGGNTGELFF. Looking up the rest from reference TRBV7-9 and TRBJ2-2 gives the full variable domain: DTGVSQNPRHKITKRGQNVTFRCDPISEHNRLYWYRQTLGQGPEFLTYFQNEAQLEKSRLLSDRFSAERPKGSFSTLEIQRTEQGDSAMYLCASSPNAGGNTGELFFGEGSRLTVL.

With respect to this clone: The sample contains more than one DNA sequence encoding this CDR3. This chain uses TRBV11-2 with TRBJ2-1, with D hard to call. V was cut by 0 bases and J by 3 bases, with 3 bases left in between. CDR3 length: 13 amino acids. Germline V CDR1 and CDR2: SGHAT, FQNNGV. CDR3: CASSLEGYNEQFF. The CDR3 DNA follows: TGTGCCAGCAGCTTAGAGGGCTACAATGAGCAGTTCTTC.

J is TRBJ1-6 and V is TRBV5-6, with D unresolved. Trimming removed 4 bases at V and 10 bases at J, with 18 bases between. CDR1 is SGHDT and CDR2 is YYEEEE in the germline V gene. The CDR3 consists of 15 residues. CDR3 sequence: CASSPDAVRVSPLHF. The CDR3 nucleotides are TGTGCCAGCAGCCCCGACGCCGTGAGGGTCTCACCCCTCCACTTT.

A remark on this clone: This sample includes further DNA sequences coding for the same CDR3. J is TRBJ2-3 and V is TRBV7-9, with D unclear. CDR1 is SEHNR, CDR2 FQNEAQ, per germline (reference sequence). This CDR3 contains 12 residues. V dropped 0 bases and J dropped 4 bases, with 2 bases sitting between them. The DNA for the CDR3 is TGTGCCAGCAGCTTAGCGGCAGATACGCAGTATTTT. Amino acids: CASSLAADTQYF.

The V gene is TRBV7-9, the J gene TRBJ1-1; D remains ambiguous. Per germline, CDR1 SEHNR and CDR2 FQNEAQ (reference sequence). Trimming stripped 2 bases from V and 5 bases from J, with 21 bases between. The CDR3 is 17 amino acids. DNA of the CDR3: TGTGCCAGCAGCTTAACAACAACCGCGTTCGGGTGGACTGAAGCTTTCTTT. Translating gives CASSLTTTAFGWTEAFF.

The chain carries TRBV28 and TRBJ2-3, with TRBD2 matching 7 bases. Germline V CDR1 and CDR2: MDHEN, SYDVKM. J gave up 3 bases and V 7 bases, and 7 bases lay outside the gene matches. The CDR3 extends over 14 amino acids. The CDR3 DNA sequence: TGTGCCAGCAACTCGGGGGGAGTGACAGATACGCAGTATTTT. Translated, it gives CASNSGGVTDTQYF.

The CDR3 DNA reads TGTGCCAGCAGCCGATCAGCGGGATACGACAATGAGCAGTTCTTC. Protein product: CASSRSAGYDNEQFF. The J gene is TRBJ2-1, the V gene TRBV6-5, with 7 nucleotides matching TRBD2. Germline V lookup: CDR1 MNHEY, CDR2 SVGAGI. After removal of 6 bases from V and 5 bases from J, the junction contained 10 bases not matched to a gene. This CDR3 has 15 residues.